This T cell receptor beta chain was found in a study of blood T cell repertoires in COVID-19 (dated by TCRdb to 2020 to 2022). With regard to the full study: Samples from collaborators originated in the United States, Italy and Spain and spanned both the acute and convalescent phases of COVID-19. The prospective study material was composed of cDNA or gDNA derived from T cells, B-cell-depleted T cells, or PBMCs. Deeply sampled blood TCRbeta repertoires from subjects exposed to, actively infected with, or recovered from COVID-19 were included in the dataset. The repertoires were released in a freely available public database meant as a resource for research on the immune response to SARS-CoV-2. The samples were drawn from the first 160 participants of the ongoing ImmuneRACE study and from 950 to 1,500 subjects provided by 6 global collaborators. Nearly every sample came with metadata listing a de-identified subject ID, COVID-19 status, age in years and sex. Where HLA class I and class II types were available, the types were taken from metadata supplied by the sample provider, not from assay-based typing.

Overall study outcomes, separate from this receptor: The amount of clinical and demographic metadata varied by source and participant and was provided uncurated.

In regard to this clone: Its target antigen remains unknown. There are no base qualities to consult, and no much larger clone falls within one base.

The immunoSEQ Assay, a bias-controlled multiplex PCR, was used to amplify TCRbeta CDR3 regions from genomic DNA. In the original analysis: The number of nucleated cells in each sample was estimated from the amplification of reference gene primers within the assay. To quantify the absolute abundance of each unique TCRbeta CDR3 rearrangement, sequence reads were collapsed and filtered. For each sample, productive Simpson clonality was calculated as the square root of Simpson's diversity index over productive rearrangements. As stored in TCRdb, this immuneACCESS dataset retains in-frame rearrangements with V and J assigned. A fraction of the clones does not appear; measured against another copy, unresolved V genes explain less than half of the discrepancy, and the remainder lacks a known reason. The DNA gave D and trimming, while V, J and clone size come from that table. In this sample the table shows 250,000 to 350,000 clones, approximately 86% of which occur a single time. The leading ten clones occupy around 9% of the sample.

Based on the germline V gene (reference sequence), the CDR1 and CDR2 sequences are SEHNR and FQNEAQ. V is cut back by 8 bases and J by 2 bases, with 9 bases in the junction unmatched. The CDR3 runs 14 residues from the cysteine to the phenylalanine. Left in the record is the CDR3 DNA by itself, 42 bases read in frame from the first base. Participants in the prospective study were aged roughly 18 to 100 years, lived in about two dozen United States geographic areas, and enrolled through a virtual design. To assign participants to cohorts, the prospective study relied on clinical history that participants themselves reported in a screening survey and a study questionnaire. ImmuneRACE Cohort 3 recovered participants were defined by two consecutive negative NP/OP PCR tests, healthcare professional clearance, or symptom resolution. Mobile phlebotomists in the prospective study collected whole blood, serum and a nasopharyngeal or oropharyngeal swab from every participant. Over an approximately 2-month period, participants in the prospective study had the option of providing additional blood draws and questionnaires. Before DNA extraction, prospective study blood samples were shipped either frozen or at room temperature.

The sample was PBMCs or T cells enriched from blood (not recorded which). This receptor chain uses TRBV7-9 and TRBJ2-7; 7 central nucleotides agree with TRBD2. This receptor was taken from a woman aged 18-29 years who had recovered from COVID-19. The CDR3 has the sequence CASSREFGPYEQYF. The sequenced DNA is TGTGCCAGCTCGCGGGAGTTTGGACCCTACGAGCAGTACTTC.